A few counts support the clone carrying this T cell receptor (beta chain). Its antigen is not identified. The data were obtained in a study of beta chain features in type 1 diabetes. Regarding the study as a whole: Researchers report that Type 1 diabetes patients had moderately but significantly shorter TCRB CDR3s across all four CD4+ subsets. The study left unresolved whether HLA type influences TCRB rearrangement.

The authors reverse transcribed all of the isolated RNA, so sequencing captured expressed TCRB transcripts. Approximately 3.5 million reads, on average, came from each naive, central memory and regulatory T cell sample. Sequencing used immunoSEQ multiplex PCR; TCRdb keeps in-frame clones, though not all of them. The profile shows approximately 330,000 clones, 8% to 13% of them singletons. The germline gives CDR1 SGHRS, CDR2 YFSETQ. There are 16 residues in the CDR3. Germline trimming cut 4 bases from V and 2 bases from J; bases unmatched to any gene: 8. Sequenced material: naive CD4+ T cells from blood. J is TRBJ2-5 and V is TRBV5-1, with 10 positions matching TRBD2. The receptor comes from a woman in her thirties in good health. CDR3: CASSKGLASRQETQYF. CDR3 nucleotides: TGCGCCAGCAGCAAGGGACTAGCGAGTCGACAAGAGACCCAGTACTTC.